Listed below are T cell receptor beta chains from one sample, sequenced in a study of human T cells and chemical hapten exposure. Via MiXCR, TCRdb re-called the RACE reads, giving one row per CDR3 protein. The repertoire holds 40,000 or so distinct CDR3 sequences, with about 13% as singletons. Sequenced here: whole blood, sampled in connection with sensitization to the hapten diphenylcyclopropenone (DPC). The receptors were gathered from a woman aged 40 to 50 with alopecia areata. Some clones in this sample may be carry-over from other donors' samples. The CDR3 runs from the conserved cysteine through the conserved F or W. Each record gives: D gene, J gene, clone size, V gene, CDR3 protein, CDR3 DNA. The D gene is left open where the match is weak. Rows give clone size only sometimes, using once, few, many, or a class for an expanded clone.

d_gene: TRBD2; j_gene: TRBJ2-7; abundance: -; v_gene: TRBV6-6; CDR3aa: CASSPGLAGGAYEQYF; CDR3nt: TGTGCCAGCAGTCCCGGACTAGCGGGAGGTGCCTACGAGCAGTACTTC
d_gene: -; j_gene: TRBJ2-1; abundance: -; v_gene: TRBV20-1; CDR3aa: CSAREISGSYNEQFF; CDR3nt: TGCAGTGCTAGAGAGATAAGCGGATCCTACAATGAGCAGTTCTTC
d_gene: -; j_gene: TRBJ1-4; abundance: few; v_gene: TRBV27; CDR3aa: CASSFGGAGMSEKLFF; CDR3nt: TGTGCCAGCAGTTTCGGGGGAGCGGGAATGAGTGAAAAACTGTTTTTT
d_gene: TRBD1; j_gene: TRBJ2-1; abundance: -; v_gene: TRBV24-1; CDR3aa: CATSAAGTGFRNEQFF; CDR3nt: TGTGCCACCAGTGCAGCCGGGACAGGGTTTCGAAATGAGCAGTTCTTC
d_gene: TRBD1; j_gene: TRBJ2-7; abundance: many; v_gene: TRBV28; CDR3aa: CASSETGQGLSYEQYF; CDR3nt: TGTGCCAGCAGTGAGACGGGACAGGGGCTATCCTACGAGCAGTACTTC
d_gene: -; j_gene: TRBJ2-7; abundance: many; v_gene: TRBV4-2; CDR3aa: CASSQGLWYEQYF; CDR3nt: TGTGCCAGCAGCCAAGGATTGTGGTACGAGCAGTACTTC
d_gene: -; j_gene: TRBJ2-6; abundance: -; v_gene: TRBV7-3; CDR3aa: CASSKSGANVLTF; CDR3nt: TGTGCCAGCAGCAAGAGCGGGGCCAACGTCCTGACTTTC
d_gene: TRBD1; j_gene: TRBJ2-1; abundance: many; v_gene: TRBV3-1; CDR3aa: CASSQTDRGREQFF; CDR3nt: TGTGCCAGCAGCCAAACTGACAGGGGAAGGGAGCAGTTCTTC
d_gene: -; j_gene: TRBJ1-2; abundance: -; v_gene: TRBV20-1; CDR3aa: CSAKQGLDYGYTF; CDR3nt: TGCAGTGCAAAACAGGGCCTAGACTATGGCTACACCTTC
d_gene: -; j_gene: TRBJ2-7; abundance: -; v_gene: TRBV7-9; CDR3aa: CASSRDIGEQYF; CDR3nt: TGTGCCAGCAGCAGGGACATCGGCGAGCAGTACTTC
d_gene: -; j_gene: TRBJ1-2; abundance: -; v_gene: TRBV3-1; CDR3aa: CASSQGVRVHGYTF; CDR3nt: TGTGCCAGCAGCCAAGGGGTGAGGGTCCATGGCTACACCTTC
d_gene: -; j_gene: TRBJ1-5; abundance: many; v_gene: TRBV2; CDR3aa: CASGPGRVGPQHF; CDR3nt: TGTGCCAGCGGACCGGGGAGGGTCGGGCCCCAGCATTTT
d_gene: -; j_gene: TRBJ2-2; abundance: few; v_gene: TRBV12-3/TRBV12-4; CDR3aa: CASSLRTANTGELFF; CDR3nt: TGTGCCAGCAGCCTCCGGACAGCGAACACCGGGGAGCTGTTTTTT
d_gene: TRBD2; j_gene: TRBJ2-1; abundance: -; v_gene: TRBV15; CDR3aa: CATTAGGLDKKFF; CDR3nt: TGTGCCACCACCGCGGGGGGTCTAGATAAAAAGTTCTTC
d_gene: -; j_gene: TRBJ1-4; abundance: -; v_gene: TRBV28; CDR3aa: CASSWTANEKLFF; CDR3nt: TGTGCCAGCAGTTGGACAGCTAATGAAAAACTGTTTTTT
d_gene: -; j_gene: TRBJ1-2; abundance: many; v_gene: TRBV29-1; CDR3aa: CSVIRSGYGYTF; CDR3nt: TGCAGCGTTATTAGATCTGGCTATGGCTACACCTTC
d_gene: -; j_gene: TRBJ2-1; abundance: few; v_gene: TRBV11-3; CDR3aa: CASSPLTADEQFF; CDR3nt: TGTGCCAGCAGCCCCCTTACAGCGGATGAGCAGTTCTTC
d_gene: -; j_gene: TRBJ2-3; abundance: few; v_gene: TRBV5-1; CDR3aa: CASSLAGVDTQYF; CDR3nt: TGCGCCAGCAGCTTGGCCGGGGTGGATACGCAGTATTTT
d_gene: -; j_gene: TRBJ1-4; abundance: -; v_gene: TRBV20-1; CDR3aa: CSARVGAKEKLFF; CDR3nt: TGCAGTGCTAGAGTGGGGGCAAAGGAAAAACTGTTTTTT
d_gene: TRBD1; j_gene: TRBJ2-7; abundance: many; v_gene: TRBV29-1; CDR3aa: CSVDAGTGSSYEQYF; CDR3nt: TGCAGCGTAGATGCCGGGACAGGTAGCTCCTACGAGCAGTACTTC
d_gene: -; j_gene: TRBJ2-7; abundance: few; v_gene: TRBV29-1; CDR3aa: CSVETPSSYEQYF; CDR3nt: TGCAGCGTTGAGACACCGAGCTCCTACGAGCAGTACTTC
d_gene: -; j_gene: TRBJ1-1; abundance: many; v_gene: TRBV27; CDR3aa: CASSFPGRQAFF; CDR3nt: TGTGCCAGCAGCTTCCCGGGCAGGCAAGCTTTCTTT
d_gene: -; j_gene: TRBJ2-2; abundance: few; v_gene: TRBV7-9; CDR3aa: CASSLVMEYTGELFF; CDR3nt: TGTGCCAGCAGCTTAGTTATGGAGTACACCGGGGAGCTGTTTTTT
d_gene: -; j_gene: TRBJ2-2; abundance: -; v_gene: TRBV7-2; CDR3aa: CASSSVTAGELFF; CDR3nt: TGTGCCAGCAGCTCGGTGACGGCCGGGGAGCTGTTTTTT
d_gene: -; j_gene: TRBJ1-4; abundance: few; v_gene: TRBV20-1; CDR3aa: CSARFGKLFF; CDR3nt: TGCAGTGCTAGGTTCGGAAAACTGTTTTTT
d_gene: -; j_gene: TRBJ2-1; abundance: few; v_gene: TRBV3-1; CDR3aa: CASSQSTWGSEQFF; CDR3nt: TGTGCCAGCAGCCAGTCCACTTGGGGGAGCGAGCAGTTCTTC
d_gene: -; j_gene: TRBJ2-2; abundance: few; v_gene: TRBV29-1; CDR3aa: CSVDRGGELFF; CDR3nt: TGCAGCGTTGACAGGGGCGGGGAGCTGTTTTTT
d_gene: -; j_gene: TRBJ1-5; abundance: few; v_gene: TRBV18; CDR3aa: CASSPSRGDNQPQHF; CDR3nt: TGTGCCAGCTCACCCAGTAGAGGCGACAATCAGCCCCAGCATTTT
d_gene: -; j_gene: TRBJ2-3; abundance: once; v_gene: TRBV29-1; CDR3aa: CSVVEGTDTQYF; CDR3nt: TGCAGCGTTGTGGAGGGCACAGATACGCAGTATTTT
d_gene: -; j_gene: TRBJ2-3; abundance: few; v_gene: TRBV10-3; CDR3aa: CAISDNPDTDTQYF; CDR3nt: TGTGCCATCAGCGATAACCCGGACACAGATACGCAGTATTTT
d_gene: -; j_gene: TRBJ1-6; abundance: few; v_gene: TRBV12-3/TRBV12-4; CDR3aa: CASSSGFDSPLHF; CDR3nt: TGTGCCAGCAGTTCAGGCTTCGATTCACCCCTCCACTTT
d_gene: -; j_gene: TRBJ2-5; abundance: few; v_gene: TRBV12-3/TRBV12-4; CDR3aa: CASTLDSINQETQYF; CDR3nt: TGTGCCAGCACCCTGGACAGTATAAATCAAGAGACCCAGTACTTC
d_gene: -; j_gene: TRBJ2-1; abundance: many; v_gene: TRBV5-4; CDR3aa: CASSLVGGPSNEQFF; CDR3nt: TGTGCCAGCAGCTTGGTGGGGGGGCCATCCAATGAGCAGTTCTTC
d_gene: -; j_gene: TRBJ2-4; abundance: few; v_gene: TRBV28; CDR3aa: CASSFPGLNIQYF; CDR3nt: TGTGCCAGCAGTTTCCCAGGGCTAAACATTCAGTACTTC
d_gene: -; j_gene: TRBJ2-7; abundance: -; v_gene: TRBV28; CDR3aa: CASSLPGYNEQYF; CDR3nt: TGTGCCAGCAGTTTACCGGGGTACAACGAGCAGTACTTC
d_gene: TRBD2; j_gene: TRBJ2-2; abundance: -; v_gene: TRBV7-9; CDR3aa: CASRRGLAGVISGTGELFF; CDR3nt: TGTGCCAGCCGCCGGGGACTAGCGGGAGTTATATCCGGTACCGGGGAGCTGTTTTTT
d_gene: -; j_gene: TRBJ1-2; abundance: -; v_gene: TRBV2; CDR3aa: CASSQTNYGYTF; CDR3nt: TGTGCCAGCAGCCAAACGAACTATGGCTACACCTTC
d_gene: -; j_gene: TRBJ2-3; abundance: many; v_gene: TRBV28; CDR3aa: CASSLRDSRTDTQYF; CDR3nt: TGTGCCAGCAGCCTCCGGGACTCTCGCACAGATACGCAGTATTTT
d_gene: -; j_gene: TRBJ1-5; abundance: medium-sized; v_gene: TRBV12-3/TRBV12-4; CDR3aa: CASSPRGGIANQPQHF; CDR3nt: TGTGCCAGCAGCCCGCGGGGAGGGATCGCCAATCAGCCCCAGCATTTT
d_gene: -; j_gene: TRBJ2-3; abundance: many; v_gene: TRBV7-6; CDR3aa: CASSLGRSDTQYF; CDR3nt: TGTGCCAGCAGCTTAGGCAGGTCAGATACGCAGTATTTT
d_gene: TRBD1; j_gene: TRBJ1-3; abundance: -; v_gene: TRBV2; CDR3aa: CASSEHTGAGNTIYF; CDR3nt: TGTGCCAGCAGTGAACATACAGGGGCAGGAAACACCATATATTTT
d_gene: TRBD1; j_gene: TRBJ1-4; abundance: -; v_gene: TRBV29-1; CDR3aa: CSATGGMTNEKLFF; CDR3nt: TGCAGCGCGACAGGGGGCATGACTAATGAAAAACTGTTTTTT
d_gene: -; j_gene: TRBJ1-6; abundance: many; v_gene: TRBV10-2; CDR3aa: CASLPGLNSPLHF; CDR3nt: TGCGCCAGCTTGCCAGGACTAAATTCACCCCTCCACTTT
d_gene: TRBD2; j_gene: TRBJ2-1; abundance: -; v_gene: TRBV20-1; CDR3aa: CSARDPTSGTYNEQFF; CDR3nt: TGCAGTGCTAGAGACCCGACTAGCGGAACCTACAATGAGCAGTTCTTC
d_gene: TRBD1; j_gene: TRBJ2-6; abundance: many; v_gene: TRBV18; CDR3aa: CASSPQSGQAFSGANVLTF; CDR3nt: TGTGCCAGCTCACCACAGTCGGGACAGGCCTTCTCTGGGGCCAACGTCCTGACTTTC
d_gene: -; j_gene: TRBJ1-2; abundance: -; v_gene: TRBV11-3; CDR3aa: CASSHSENYGYTF; CDR3nt: TGTGCCAGCAGCCACTCCGAAAACTATGGCTACACCTTC